These 29 T cell receptor beta chains were sequenced from one sample in a study of beta chain features in type 1 diabetes. Study-wide findings and caveats: All four CD4+ subsets of Type 1 diabetes patients contained TCRB CDR3s that were moderately but significantly shorter.

The antigens for these receptors are not known. Expressed TCRB transcripts were sequenced because the entire RNA isolate underwent reverse transcription. Sequencing was performed with immunoSEQ multiplex PCR; in TCRdb, only in-frame clones are kept and a portion is missing. The profile shows about 660,000 clones, roughly an eighth of them singletons. Source material: naive CD4+ T cells from blood. The source is a young man with type 1 diabetes.

The chain is built from TRBV19 and TRBJ2-2, with no clear D. V was clipped by 0 bases and J by 0 bases, with 5 bases between them. The germline CDR1 and CDR2 sequences are LNHDA and SQIVND (reference sequence). The length of the CDR3 is 15 residues. CDR3 sequence reads: CASSIEGSNTGELFF. Here the CDR3 DNA reads TGTGCCAGTAGTATAGAGGGATCGAACACCGGGGAGCTGTTTTTT.

This clone was seen a handful of times. This chain links TRBV7-6 with TRBJ2-1, with D unclear. V lost 5 bases and J lost 0, with 11 bases in between. This CDR3 comprises 15 residues. Looked up from germline, CDR1 is SGHVS and CDR2 is FNYEAQ. The CDR3 coding sequence is TGTGCCAGCAGCCTTTTTGACTTCTCCTACAATGAGCAGTTCTTC. It specifies CASSLFDFSYNEQFF.

In its sample, this clone was seen a few times. The chain carries TRBV7-9 and TRBJ1-5, with 7 bases aligning to TRBD1. Trimming cost V 5 bases and J 6 bases; bases outside gene matches: 10. CDR1 and CDR2 (germline): SEHNR, FQNEAQ (reference sequence). This CDR3 contains 15 residues. CDR3 DNA: TGTGCCAGCAGCCTTACGACAGGGTTTGGTCAGCCCCAGCATTTT. It yields the protein CASSLTTGFGQPQHF.

In DNA, the CDR3 is TGTGCCAGCAGCATTTACACCTACAATGAGCAGTTCTTC. This sequence encodes CASSIYTYNEQFF. V gene TRBV7-2 combines with J gene TRBJ2-1, with no clear D. V was shortened by 5 bases and J by 2 bases, with 7 bases between the two germline ends. The germline gives CDR1 SGHTA, CDR2 FQGNSA. This CDR3 comprises 13 residues.

There are a few counts of this clone. J is TRBJ2-1 and V is TRBV7-2; D unresolved. V was trimmed by 2 bases and J by 4 bases, leaving 6 bases between them. Germline V gene sequence: CDR1 SGHTA, CDR2 FQGNSA. This CDR3 spans 13 amino acids. The CDR3 DNA sequence: TGTGCCAGCAGCTTACCGGCTTACAATGAGCAGTTCTTC. This sequence encodes CASSLPAYNEQFF.

The chain employs TRBV18 and TRBJ2-5, with unresolved D. The CDR3 runs to 14 residues. Germline values: CDR1 KGHSH, CDR2 LQKENI. The germline V and J ends were trimmed by 4 bases and 0 bases, with 9 bases remaining between them. This chain's CDR3 is CASSQASDQETQYF. CDR3 sequence (DNA): TGTGCCAGCTCACAGGCGTCAGACCAAGAGACCCAGTACTTC.

The rearrangement uses TRBV4-3 and TRBJ2-5; no clear D. Trimming shortened V by 2 bases and J by 4 bases, and 5 bases separated the two germline ends. Germline loops: CDR1 LGHNA, CDR2 YSLEER. The CDR3 is made up of 12 amino acids. The CDR3 spells CASSQIGETQYF. The CDR3 nucleotides are TGCGCCAGCAGCCAAATAGGAGAGACCCAGTACTTC.

This clone was recorded a few times. The same CDR3 can be traced to other DNA sequences in this sample. The rearrangement uses TRBV5-1 and TRBJ2-5; D call uncertain. The germline V gene encodes CDR1 SGHRS and CDR2 YFSETQ. The CDR3 totals 13 residues. V lost 3 bases and J 2 bases, leaving 8 bases between the germline ends. In nucleotides, the CDR3 is TGCGCCAGCAGCTCTCAGGCGCAAGAGACCCAGTACTTC. It yields the protein CASSSQAQETQYF.

Notes on this clone: This sample includes further DNA sequences coding for the same CDR3. The V and J genes are TRBV25-1 and TRBJ1-1; no definite D call. Germline V gives CDR1 MGHDK, CDR2 SYGVNS. The CDR3 is 12 residues long. The V and J ends lost 4 bases and 2 bases respectively, with 5 bases between them. The CDR3 protein is CASSASNTEAFF. The CDR3 DNA follows: TGTGCCAGCAGTGCGTCTAACACTGAAGCTTTCTTT. Based on the CDR3 plus reference TRBV25-1 and TRBJ1-1, the full variable domain is EADIYQTPRYLVIGTGKKITLECSQTMGHDKMYWYQQDPGMELHLIHYSYGVNSTEKGDLSSESTVSRIRTEHFPLTLESARPSHTSQYLCASSASNTEAFFGQGTRLTVV.

This clone was counted only a few times. The CDR3 sequence: CASSFSSNSPLHF. The CDR3 DNA reads TGTGCCAGCAGCTTTAGTTCCAATTCACCCCTCCACTTT. The chain uses TRBV7-3 and TRBJ1-6; D is uncertain. The CDR3 extends over 13 amino acids. The V gene lost 3 bases and the J gene lost 7 bases, with 7 bases spanning the gap. The germline V gene has CDR1 SGHTA and CDR2 FQGTGA.

This clone has just a few counts. The V call is TRBV30, the J call TRBJ1-1, with D possibly TRBD1 on 5 matching bases. The V gene lost 3 bases and the J gene lost 0 bases, with 14 bases spanning the gap. The V gene's germline CDR1 is GTSNPN and CDR2 SVGIG (reference sequence). The CDR3 has 15 amino acids. The CDR3 spells CAWSADRSMNTEAFF. The CDR3 coding sequence is TGTGCCTGGAGCGCCGACAGATCCATGAACACTGAAGCTTTCTTT.

This clone has more than one count but fewer than ten. The chain is built from TRBV11-2 and TRBJ1-1; D uncertain. V gave up 1 base and J gave up 6 bases, with 6 bases separating them. Germline V CDR1 and CDR2: SGHAT, FQNNGV. This CDR3 is 12 amino acids long. CDR3 in DNA: TGTGCCAGCAGCTTAGTTTCTTCTGAAGCTTTCTTT. Amino acid sequence: CASSLVSSEAFF.

This clone was observed a handful of times. This rearrangement joins TRBV15 to TRBJ1-5; 7 nucleotides align to TRBD1. Germline CDR1 LNHNV, CDR2 YYDKDF (reference sequence). Losses at the gene ends were 3 bases for V and 7 bases for J; bases not matched to a gene: 6. The CDR3 contains 14 residues. The CDR3 DNA follows: TGTGCCACCAGCAGGAACAGGGGTTTCCAGCCCCAGCATTTT. As protein: CATSRNRGFQPQHF.

Comments on this clone: At one boundary the junction diverges from the germline segment, which might be a read error. The chain links TRBV7-2 to TRBJ2-5; 7 bases line up with TRBD1. The CDR3 length is 13 residues. Germline V lookup: CDR1 SGHTA, CDR2 FQGNSA. CDR3 sequence (DNA): TGTGCCAGCAGCTTAGCGGACGGGACAGAGCCAGACTTC. Its protein is CASSLADGTEPDF.

This clone appeared once. The CDR3 nucleotides are TGTGCCAGCAGCTTTGGGGACAGGGGCCTGTACGAGCAGTACTTC. Protein product: CASSFGDRGLYEQYF. The chain is built from TRBV11-2 and TRBJ2-7; 10 nucleotides align to TRBD1. Germline V gene sequence: CDR1 SGHAT, CDR2 FQNNGV. This CDR3 has 15 residues. V was clipped by 3 bases and J by 4 bases; unmatched bases: 6.

CDR3 nucleotides: TGTGCCAGCAGTTACGGGCAGGCGAACACCGGGGAGCTGTTTTTT. Translated, it gives CASSYGQANTGELFF. The V gene is TRBV6-5, the J gene TRBJ2-2; no clear D gene. This CDR3 comprises 15 residues. CDR1 MNHEY and CDR2 SVGAGI come from the germline V gene. Deletions cut 2 bases from V and 0 bases from J, with 7 bases between.

The rearrangement links TRBV5-1 to TRBJ2-2; 9 bases map to TRBD1. V was clipped by 4 bases and J by 5 bases; unmatched bases: 0. The CDR3 is 13 amino acids. Germline values: CDR1 SGHRS, CDR2 YFSETQ. CDR3 protein: CASSGTGTGELFF. CDR3 DNA: TGCGCCAGCAGCGGGACAGGGACCGGGGAGCTGTTTTTT.

V usage is TRBV4-2 and J usage is TRBJ2-7; a possible D gene is TRBD2 (6 bases). Trimming took off 0 bases at V and 6 bases at J, with 12 bases between the two ends. The CDR3 is 14 residues long. Germline-derived CDR1 and CDR2 are LGHNA and YNFKEQ. The CDR3 region is CASSQDMEGGEQYF. The CDR3 DNA follows: TGTGCCAGCAGCCAAGATATGGAGGGAGGCGAGCAGTACTTC.

The J gene is TRBJ1-1, the V gene TRBV25-1, with 8 nucleotides matching TRBD1. V lost 4 bases, J lost 1 base, and 8 bases stayed unmatched. CDR3 size: 16 residues. CDR1 MGHDK and CDR2 SYGVNS come from the germline V gene. The CDR3 nucleotides read TGTGCCAGCAGTGTCCCCAGGGGGCTTGGGAACACTGAAGCTTTCTTT. Translated, it gives CASSVPRGLGNTEAFF.

The DNA for the CDR3 is TGTGCCAGCAGCTTAGAAAGGGGACAGGATGAGCAGTTCTTC. It is translated as CASSLERGQDEQFF. J is TRBJ2-1 and V is TRBV11-3; TRBD1 aligns across 8 bases. With 0 bases clipped from V and 8 bases from J, the junction kept 3 bases outside the gene matches. Germline CDR1 and CDR2: SGHNT and YENEEA. This CDR3 region has 14 residues.

This clone was found a few times. The V call is TRBV7-9, the J call TRBJ2-1; 11 bases line up with TRBD2. The germline V gene encodes CDR1 SEHNR and CDR2 FQNEAQ (reference sequence). The CDR3 contains 15 residues. After removal of 5 bases from V and 5 bases from J, the junction contained 5 bases not matched to a gene. The CDR3 bases are TGTGCCAGCAGCCACCGACTAGCGGGAAACAATGAGCAGTTCTTC. Translating gives CASSHRLAGNNEQFF.

This rearrangement joins TRBV7-2 to TRBJ1-1, with D unclear. Germline values: CDR1 SGHTA, CDR2 FQGNSA. The CDR3 is made up of 12 amino acids. V lost 1 base and J lost 6, with 6 bases in between. The DNA of the CDR3 is TGTGCCAGCAGCTTAGGTTGGCCTGAAGCTTTCTTT. It yields the protein CASSLGWPEAFF.

The genes are TRBV28 and TRBJ1-5; D is ambiguous. This CDR3 has 17 amino acids. CDR1 is MDHEN and CDR2 is SYDVKM in the germline V gene. Trimming shortened V by 6 bases and J by 3 bases, and 21 bases separated the two germline ends. As DNA, the CDR3 is TGTGCCAGCAGACCGCAGAAGACCGTAGGAATCAATCAGCCCCAGCATTTT. Encoded protein: CASRPQKTVGINQPQHF.

This clone has more than one count but fewer than ten. V is TRBV9 and J is TRBJ1-2; D is perhaps TRBD1 (5 bases). Germline CDR1 and CDR2: SGDLS and YYNGEE. Trimming took 0 bases from V and 8 from J, leaving 11 bases between them. The CDR3 has 13 amino acids. CDR3 DNA: TGTGCCAGCAGCGTAGTTACAGGCGGCGGCTACACCTTC. As protein: CASSVVTGGGYTF.

This clone was seen a few times. This chain joins TRBV28 and TRBJ2-7; no reliable D call. CDR1 MDHEN and CDR2 SYDVKM come from the germline V gene. This CDR3 is 13 amino acids long. Trimming took off 7 bases at V and 0 bases at J, with 10 bases between the two ends. This CDR3 is CASTVGGSYEQYF. The CDR3 DNA is TGTGCCAGCACTGTCGGCGGCTCCTACGAGCAGTACTTC.

This clone was counted a few times. The V gene is TRBV25-1, the J gene TRBJ2-7, with D possibly called TRBD1 or TRBD2 (6 bases each). Deletions cut 3 bases from V and 5 bases from J, with 11 bases between. Per germline, CDR1 MGHDK and CDR2 SYGVNS. The CDR3 totals 13 residues. Here the CDR3 reads CASSDPGGDEQYF. DNA for the CDR3: TGTGCCAGCAGTGACCCCGGGGGCGACGAGCAGTACTTC.

In its sample, this clone was seen a few times. The chain recombines TRBV30 with TRBJ1-2, with D perhaps matching TRBD1 (6 bases). Trimming took 5 bases from V and 3 from J, leaving 19 bases between them. The CDR3 length is 15 residues. Germline CDR1 and CDR2: GTSNPN and SVGIG (reference sequence). The CDR3 loop is CAWVTPYGGDYGYTF. For the CDR3, the DNA is TGTGCCTGGGTGACCCCGTACGGGGGCGACTATGGCTACACCTTC. Together with reference TRBV30 and TRBJ1-2, the CDR3 gives the full variable domain: SQTIHQWPATLVQPVGSPLSLECTVEGTSNPNLYWYRQAAGRGLQLLFYSVGIGQISSEVPQNLSASRPQDRQFILSSKKLLLSDSGFYLCAWVTPYGGDYGYTFGSGTRLTVV.

This clone was seen only a few times. The J gene is TRBJ2-7, the V gene TRBV28, with 8 positions matching TRBD1. The V segment lost 4 bases and the J segment 2 bases; nucleotides outside the gene matches: 7. Germline assignment: CDR1 MDHEN and CDR2 SYDVKM. The CDR3 length is 15 residues. The CDR3 reads CASSSTGAKPYEQYF. The CDR3 coding sequence is TGTGCCAGCAGTTCGACAGGGGCCAAGCCCTACGAGCAGTACTTC.

The chain joins TRBV5-6 to TRBJ1-5; unclear D gene. Germline V gives CDR1 SGHDT, CDR2 YYEEEE. V was clipped by 4 bases and J by 2 bases, with 16 bases between them. The CDR3 consists of 16 residues. The CDR3 sequence: CASSRGGKGGNQPQHF. The CDR3 DNA is TGTGCCAGCAGCCGCGGCGGGAAGGGAGGCAATCAGCCCCAGCATTTT.